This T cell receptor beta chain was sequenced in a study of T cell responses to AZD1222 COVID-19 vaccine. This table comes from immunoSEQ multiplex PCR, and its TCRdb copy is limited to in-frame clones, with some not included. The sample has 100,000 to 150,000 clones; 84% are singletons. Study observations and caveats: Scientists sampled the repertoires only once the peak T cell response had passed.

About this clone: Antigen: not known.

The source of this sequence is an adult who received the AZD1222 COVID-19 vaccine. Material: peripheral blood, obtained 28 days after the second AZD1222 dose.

The CDR3 here is CASSFREEAPLHF. In nucleotides, the CDR3 is TGTGCCAGCAGTTTTAGGGAAGAGGCACCCCTCCACTTT. The chain links TRBV12-3 or TRBV12-4 to TRBJ1-6, with D unresolved. The CDR3 loop spans 13 amino acids. The V end lost 3 bases, the J end lost 11 bases, and 11 bases lay between the germline ends.